The 30 T cell receptor beta chains below come from one sample, sequenced in a study of blood T cell repertoires in COVID-19. Assay: immunoSEQ multiplex PCR; the TCRdb copy retains only in-frame clones and omits some. The data hold 250,000 to 300,000 clones, with 70% to 90% observed a single time. Material: PBMCs or T cells enriched from blood (not recorded which). Every receptor here comes from a man aged 18 to 30 who had recovered from COVID-19.

This chain links TRBV7-8 with TRBJ1-2; 7 bases match TRBD1. Per the germline V gene, CDR1 is SGHVS and CDR2 is FQNEAQ. The CDR3 is 13 amino acids. V dropped 5 bases and J dropped 6; count of bases not matched to a gene: 6. The CDR3 coding sequence is TGTGCCAGCAGCGAGGGACAGTGGAATGGCTACACCTTC. Its translation is CASSEGQWNGYTF. Full variable domain (remainder filled in from reference TRBV7-8 and TRBJ1-2): GAGVSQSPRYKVAKRGQDVALRCDPISGHVSLFWYQQALGQGPEFLTYFQNEAQLDKSGLPSDRFFAERPEGSVSTLKIQRTQQEDSAVYLCASSEGQWNGYTFGSGTRLTVV.

V and J are TRBV19 and TRBJ2-7; D is possibly TRBD2 (5 bases). Germline CDR1 and CDR2: LNHDA and SQIVND (reference sequence). V was trimmed by 1 base and J by 3 bases, leaving 16 bases between them. The CDR3 has 16 residues. For the CDR3, the DNA is TGTGCCAGTAGTATAGTCGGAGGTAAAGCCCACTACGAGCAGTACTTC. It yields the protein CASSIVGGKAHYEQYF.

V and J are TRBV28 and TRBJ1-1, with a possible D match to TRBD1 (6 bases). This CDR3 is 15 amino acids long. Trimming pared 6 bases from V and 3 bases from J, leaving 17 bases between. The germline CDR1 and CDR2 sequences are MDHEN and SYDVKM. The chain's CDR3 is CASRYPQGLYTEAFF. For the CDR3, the DNA is TGTGCCAGCAGGTATCCCCAGGGGCTTTACACTGAAGCTTTCTTT.

This chain links TRBV28 with TRBJ1-5, with a weak D call TRBD1 (5 bases). Germline values: CDR1 MDHEN, CDR2 SYDVKM. CDR3 size: 16 residues. V dropped 5 bases and J dropped 3 bases, with 17 bases sitting between them. DNA of the CDR3: TGTGCCAGCAGTCCCGGGGGAGGGGCAGTCAATCAGCCCCAGCATTTT. It specifies CASSPGGGAVNQPQHF.

V is TRBV6-5 and J is TRBJ1-2; D might be TRBD1 (5 bases). The CDR3 spans 15 residues. Germline-derived CDR1 and CDR2 are MNHEY and SVGAGI. The V gene lost 0 bases and the J gene lost 5 bases, with 13 bases spanning the gap. CDR3 in amino acids: CASSYSPVQGYGYTF. The DNA of the CDR3 is TGTGCCAGCAGTTACTCCCCCGTTCAGGGTTATGGCTACACCTTC.

This sequence joins TRBV2 and TRBJ2-7; D perhaps matches TRBD1 (6 bases). This CDR3 has 12 amino acids. Germline CDR1 SNHLY, CDR2 FYNNEI. Between the trimmed V and J ends, which lost 2 bases and 4 bases, there was a span of 6 bases. DNA of the CDR3: TGTGCCAGCAGTGAACAGGGGTACGAGCAGTACTTC. Translation: CASSEQGYEQYF. Full variable domain (rest looked up from reference TRBV2 and TRBJ2-7): EPEVTQTPSHQVTQMGQEVILRCVPISNHLYFYWYRQILGQKVEFLVSFYNNEISEKSEIFDDQFSVERPDGSNFTLKIRSTKLEDSAMYFCASSEQGYEQYFGPGTRLTVT.

The table lists this clone with a count of one. The chain has TRBV5-4 and TRBJ1-2; TRBD1 aligns across 7 bases. The CDR3 is 18 residues long. Trimming removed 4 bases from V and 3 bases from J; junction bases left unmatched: 18. Germline V lookup: CDR1 SGHNT, CDR2 YYREEE (reference sequence). The DNA for the CDR3 is TGTGCCAGCAGCCTTAACCCGAGGGGGCGGGTATTTGACTATGGCTACACCTTC. This gives the protein CASSLNPRGRVFDYGYTF.

V and J are TRBV27 and TRBJ2-7; 14 bases are shared with TRBD2. The J segment lost 7 bases and the V segment lost 6 bases, leaving 5 bases of the junction unmatched. The CDR3 loop spans 14 amino acids. Germline CDR1 MNHEY, CDR2 SMNVEV (reference sequence). CDR3: CASRGLAGVREQYF. The CDR3 DNA reads as TGTGCCAGCAGGGGACTAGCGGGAGTCCGAGAGCAGTACTTC.

The chain carries TRBV11-2 and TRBJ2-7, with 10 bases lining up with TRBD1. Germline assignment: CDR1 SGHAT and CDR2 FQNNGV. The CDR3 spans 14 residues. The J segment lost 7 bases and the V segment lost 2 bases, leaving 5 bases of the junction unmatched. This chain's CDR3 is CASSLPGTGVEQYF. CDR3 sequence (DNA): TGTGCCAGCAGCTTACCCGGGACAGGGGTAGAGCAGTACTTC.

The V call is TRBV19, the J call TRBJ2-1, with 8 bases aligning to TRBD2. This CDR3 is built from 17 residues. Germline CDR1 LNHDA, CDR2 SQIVND (reference sequence). The trim removed 0 bases at V and 2 bases at J, leaving 6 bases unmatched. The CDR3 nucleotides read TGTGCCAGTAGTATAGATCGCGGGGGGTACACCTACAATGAGCAGTTCTTC. Protein sequence: CASSIDRGGYTYNEQFF.

V usage is TRBV21-1 and J usage is TRBJ1-5; no DNA check was done on the table's D call, TRBD1. TRBV21-1 counts as a pseudogene. This CDR3 is built from 19 residues. The CDR3 DNA follows: TGTGCCAGCAGCGCATACCGGGACAGGGGGCGCGTGGGCAATCAGCCCCAGCATTTT. It specifies CASSAYRDRGRVGNQPQHF.

The V and J genes are TRBV7-9 and TRBJ1-2, with 7 bases lining up with TRBD1. The CDR3 length is 15 residues. V was clipped by 1 base and J by 6 bases; unmatched bases: 8. CDR1 SEHNR and CDR2 FQNEAQ come from the germline V gene (reference sequence). The CDR3 protein is CASSLGLLQGNGYTF. The CDR3, as DNA: TGTGCCAGCAGCTTAGGCCTATTACAGGGGAATGGCTACACCTTC.

The chain uses TRBV6-5 and TRBJ2-2; TRBD1 aligns across 7 bases. Germline V gene lookup returns CDR1 MNHEY and CDR2 SVGAGI. J gave up 6 bases and V 6 bases, and 10 bases lay outside the gene matches. The CDR3 has 15 amino acids. The CDR3: CASSTQRGRAGELFF. The DNA for the CDR3 is TGTGCCAGCAGCACCCAGAGGGGGCGAGCCGGGGAGCTGTTTTTT.

This clone appeared a few times. This sequence joins TRBV12-3 or TRBV12-4 and TRBJ1-1; D perhaps matches TRBD1 (5 bases). The ends were cut back, 5 bases at V and 2 bases at J, with 9 bases in the middle. The CDR3 extends over 13 amino acids. Here the CDR3 DNA reads TGTGCCAGCAGTCCACAGGTTAACACTGAAGCTTTCTTT. Encoded protein: CASSPQVNTEAFF.

The CDR3 protein is CASSTIRRWVPGQGYNEQFF. The CDR3 DNA reads TGTGCCAGCAGTACTATAAGACGGTGGGTACCGGGACAGGGTTACAATGAGCAGTTCTTC. This chain uses TRBV28 with TRBJ2-1, with 9 nucleotides matching TRBD1. With 5 bases clipped from V and 4 bases from J, the junction kept 21 bases outside the gene matches. CDR1 MDHEN and CDR2 SYDVKM come from the germline V gene. The CDR3 covers 20 residues.

This clone appeared a single time. The gene calls are TRBV7-9 and TRBJ2-3, with D unresolved. The germline V gene encodes CDR1 SEHNR and CDR2 FQNEAQ (reference sequence). The CDR3 totals 13 residues. Trimming pared 2 bases from V and 4 bases from J, leaving 7 bases between. Here the CDR3 reads CASSLPIPDTQYF. The CDR3 DNA follows: TGTGCCAGCAGCTTACCCATCCCAGATACGCAGTATTTT.

The rearrangement uses TRBV19 and TRBJ2-1, with 11 bases matching TRBD2. The CDR3 contains 18 residues. From germline, CDR1 is LNHDA and CDR2 SQIVND (reference sequence). V lost 8 bases, J lost 4 bases, and 16 bases stayed unmatched. CDR3 in amino acids: CASRGRGALAGGYNEQFF. Here the CDR3 DNA reads TGTGCCAGTCGGGGGAGGGGGGCCCTAGCGGGAGGATACAATGAGCAGTTCTTC. Full variable domain (outside the CDR3, taken from reference TRBV19 and TRBJ2-1): DGGITQSPKYLFRKEGQNVTLSCEQNLNHDAMYWYRQDPGQGLRLIYYSQIVNDFQKGDIAEGYSVSREKKESFPLTVTSAQKNPTAFYLCASRGRGALAGGYNEQFFGPGTRLTVL.

The chain carries TRBV28 and TRBJ2-1, with TRBD2 identical over 7 bases. There are 14 residues in the CDR3. The junction had 6 bases not matched to a gene; V was cut back by 2 bases and J by 8 bases. Germline V gene sequence: CDR1 MDHEN, CDR2 SYDVKM. The CDR3: CASSLGGSRYEQFF. The CDR3, as DNA: TGTGCCAGCAGTTTAGGCGGGAGTAGGTATGAGCAGTTCTTC.

The chain joins TRBV2 to TRBJ1-1; D is perhaps TRBD1 (5 bases). The CDR3 length is 13 residues. Germline V gene sequence: CDR1 SNHLY, CDR2 FYNNEI. V lost 8 bases, J lost 5 bases, and 15 bases lay in between. CDR3 DNA sequence: TGTGCCAGCCCTGGAGCGGGGGGGACTGAAGCTTTCTTT. Encoded protein: CASPGAGGTEAFF.

The rearrangement joins TRBV10-3 to TRBJ2-2; TRBD1 matches at 10 bases. V dropped 4 bases and J dropped 4; count of bases not matched to a gene: 0. The germline gives CDR1 ENHRY, CDR2 SYGVKD. This CDR3 has 14 amino acids. DNA for the CDR3: TGTGCCATCAGTGGACAGGGGGCCACCGGGGAGCTGTTTTTT. Translating it yields CAISGQGATGELFF.

CDR3 DNA sequence: TGTGCCAGCTCCCTATCGACAGGGGGAACCTCGAACACTGAAGCTTTCTTT. Its translation: CASSLSTGGTSNTEAFF. This chain uses TRBV18 with TRBJ1-1; 9 nucleotides line up with TRBD1. The germline gives CDR1 KGHSH, CDR2 LQKENI. The J segment lost 1 base and the V segment lost 6 bases, leaving 12 bases of the junction unmatched. CDR3 size: 17 residues.

J is TRBJ2-2 and V is TRBV7-2; D not resolved. The CDR3 is made up of 13 amino acids. Germline V gene sequence: CDR1 SGHTA, CDR2 FQGNSA. The germline V and J ends were trimmed by 5 bases and 5 bases, with 9 bases remaining between them. The CDR3 is CASSRSSTGELFF. The CDR3 bases are TGTGCCAGCAGCCGGTCAAGTACCGGGGAGCTGTTTTTT.

The chain couples TRBV9 to TRBJ2-3, with D perhaps TRBD1 (8 bases). V lost 0 bases and J lost 5, with 16 bases in between. This CDR3 has 16 residues. The germline CDR1 and CDR2 sequences are SGDLS and YYNGEE. The DNA for the CDR3 is TGTGCCAGCAGCGTAGGAGGACAGGGAGGGGTAGATACGCAGTATTTT. This encodes CASSVGGQGGVDTQYF.

CDR3 protein: CASSWGGNEQFF. For the CDR3, the DNA is TGTGCCAGCAGCTGGGGGGGCAATGAGCAGTTCTTC. This chain joins TRBV11-2 and TRBJ2-1, with 7 nucleotides matching TRBD2. Germline CDR1 and CDR2: SGHAT and FQNNGV. This CDR3 has 12 amino acids. With 4 bases clipped from V and 6 bases from J, the junction kept 0 bases outside the gene matches. Combining the CDR3 with reference TRBV11-2 and TRBJ2-1 gives the whole variable domain EAGVAQSPRYKIIEKRQSVAFWCNPISGHATLYWYQQILGQGPKLLIQFQNNGVVDDSQLPKDRFSAERLKGVDSTLKIQPAKLEDSAVYLCASSWGGNEQFFGPGTRLTVL.

This sequence joins TRBV2 and TRBJ2-1; D may be TRBD1 (5 bases). Germline CDR1 and CDR2: SNHLY and FYNNEI. Trimming removed 4 bases from V and 5 bases from J, with 15 bases in between. There are 15 residues in the CDR3. CDR3 DNA sequence: TGTGCCAGCAGTGTACCAGGGATCCAAGACAATGAGCAGTTCTTC. It translates to CASSVPGIQDNEQFF.

J is TRBJ2-1 and V is TRBV2; 14 nucleotides agree with TRBD2. Per germline, CDR1 SNHLY and CDR2 FYNNEI. V dropped 5 bases and J dropped 6; count of bases not matched to a gene: 6. The CDR3 totals 16 residues. Here the CDR3 reads CASSIFGLAGGNEQFF. CDR3 nucleotide sequence: TGTGCCAGCAGTATCTTTGGACTAGCGGGAGGCAATGAGCAGTTCTTC.

The chain employs TRBV11-2 and TRBJ1-1; D uncertain. This CDR3 region has 12 residues. Per the germline V gene, CDR1 is SGHAT and CDR2 is FQNNGV. V was pared by 0 bases and J by 11 bases, with 10 bases between. CDR3 DNA: TGTGCCAGCAGCTTAGATATCGTCGGGGCTTTCTTT. Translated: CASSLDIVGAFF.

The V and J genes are TRBV4-1 and TRBJ1-2, with D tentatively TRBD1 (6 bases). The CDR3 totals 15 residues. Trimming shortened V by 0 bases and J by 2 bases, and 10 bases separated the two germline ends. Germline V lookup: CDR1 MGHRA, CDR2 YSYEKL. The CDR3: CASSQDRGRNYGYTF. DNA of the CDR3: TGCGCCAGCAGCCAAGACAGGGGACGAAACTATGGCTACACCTTC.

This chain connects TRBV14 to TRBJ2-7, with a tentative D call TRBD1 (5 bases). The CDR3 extends over 14 amino acids. Germline V gives CDR1 SGHDN, CDR2 FVKESK. V lost 1 base to trimming and J lost 9 bases, with 16 bases between them. The CDR3 DNA follows: TGTGCCAGCAGCCAAGGTAATCAGGGCCCGGTGCAGTACTTC. Protein: CASSQGNQGPVQYF.

The genes are TRBV19 and TRBJ1-2, with D uncertain. This CDR3 is built from 13 residues. Per germline, CDR1 LNHDA and CDR2 SQIVND (reference sequence). The V end was cut by 3 bases, the J end by 2 bases, with 7 bases between. The CDR3 here is CASSIEGNYGYTF. CDR3 in DNA: TGTGCCAGTAGTATCGAGGGAAACTATGGCTACACCTTC.